The clone carrying this TCR beta chain has only a few counts. This record belongs to a study of blood T cell repertoires in COVID-19. Sequenced by immunoSEQ multiplex PCR; TCRdb stores in-frame clones only, minus some. The sample consists of around 28,000 clones, less than 80% of them appearing once. The TCR was taken from a man aged 65 to 85 with acute or convalescent COVID-19. The sample was peripheral blood.

CDR3 sequence reads: CATRPGQGNAEQYF. CDR3 nucleotide sequence: TGCGCCACGAGGCCGGGACAGGGGAACGCCGAGCAGTACTTC. V and J are TRBV10-2 and TRBJ2-7, with 10 nucleotides matching TRBD1. The V gene end was trimmed by 10 bases and the J gene end by 6 bases; junction bases not matched to a gene: 12. The CDR3 is 14 amino acids. CDR1 is WSHSY, CDR2 SAAADI, per germline.